These 23 T cell receptor beta chains originate from one sample sequenced in a study of blood T cell repertoires in COVID-19 (dated by TCRdb to about 2020). To prepare the library, the immunoSEQ multiplex PCR assay was applied. TCRdb took over this immuneACCESS table, retaining in-frame rearrangements with V and J assigned. Such tables are incomplete; in checked studies, under half of the missing clones stem from an unresolved V gene, and the remainder is unexplained. The sample data list around 190,000 clones, and about 91% of these were observed just once. The ten largest clones take up 10% of the sample. Input material: PBMCs or T cells enriched from blood (not recorded which). The receptors come from a young man with acute COVID-19.

J is TRBJ1-5 and V is TRBV7-6; the D gene is possibly TRBD1 (5 bases). V gave up 1 base and J gave up 3 bases, with 13 bases separating them. This CDR3 region has 16 residues. Germline V gene lookup returns CDR1 SGHVS and CDR2 FNYEAQ. DNA of the CDR3: TGTGCCAGCAGCTTAGAAGGGGCGCCTCTCAATCAGCCCCAGCATTTT. As protein: CASSLEGAPLNQPQHF. The full variable domain, rest sourced from reference TRBV7-6 and TRBJ1-5, is GAGVSQSPRYKVTKRGQDVALRCDPISGHVSLYWYRQALGQGPEFLTYFNYEAQQDKSGLPNDRFSAERPEGSISTLTIQRTEQRDSAMYRCASSLEGAPLNQPQHFGDGTRLSIL.

CDR3 sequence (DNA): TGTGCCAGCAGCGACAGGAACTATGGCTACACCTTC. Its translation is CASSDRNYGYTF. The chain employs TRBV12-3 or TRBV12-4 and TRBJ1-2; possibly TRBD1 for D (6 bases). This CDR3 region has 12 residues. Trimming removed 6 bases from V and 2 bases from J, with 7 bases in between.

This clone was recorded only once. The chain carries TRBV30 and TRBJ2-3; TRBD2 might be the D (6 bases). The V and J ends lost 5 bases and 2 bases respectively, with 11 bases between them. This CDR3 has 13 residues. CDR1 is GTSNPN and CDR2 is SVGIG in the germline V gene (reference sequence). The CDR3 bases are TGTGCCTGGGCCTCGGGGGTCACAGATACGCAGTATTTT. Its translation is CAWASGVTDTQYF.

This sequence joins TRBV3-1 (or the pseudogene TRBV3-2) and TRBJ2-1; 8 positions match TRBD1. Trimming took 6 bases from V and 5 from J; bases not matched to a gene: 3. There are 13 residues in the CDR3. CDR1 is LGHDT, CDR2 YNNKEL, per germline (reference sequence). CDR3 region: CASRGQGDNEQFF. The CDR3 nucleotides read TGTGCCAGCAGAGGACAGGGCGACAATGAGCAGTTCTTC.

V is TRBV27 and J is TRBJ1-5; TRBD1 agrees at 9 bases. CDR3 length: 15 amino acids. J lost 2 bases, V lost 5 bases, and 4 bases had no gene match. Germline CDR1 and CDR2: MNHEY and SMNVEV (reference sequence). This chain's CDR3 is CASSRTGGGNQPQHF. Written as DNA, the CDR3 is TGTGCCAGCAGTCGAACAGGGGGCGGCAATCAGCCCCAGCATTTT.

The chain recombines TRBV10-3 with TRBJ1-1; 7 nucleotides match TRBD1. This CDR3 has 12 residues. Germline loops: CDR1 ENHRY, CDR2 SYGVKD. V was clipped by 9 bases and J by 0 bases; unmatched bases: 1. CDR3 DNA: TGTGCCATTCAGGGGGTGAACACTGAAGCTTTCTTT. As protein: CAIQGVNTEAFF.

The V and J genes are TRBV30 and TRBJ1-1, with D maybe TRBD1 (5 bases). There are 15 residues in the CDR3. Per the germline V gene, CDR1 is GTSNPN and CDR2 is SVGIG (reference sequence). The V end was cut by 3 bases, the J end by 6 bases, with 20 bases between. The CDR3 DNA follows: TGTGCCTGGAGACACGGGGGGGAAGCATTCTCTGAAGCTTTCTTT. Protein: CAWRHGGEAFSEAFF.

The rearrangement joins TRBV19 to TRBJ2-1; 9 bases match TRBD1. Trimming took 4 bases from V and 5 from J; bases not matched to a gene: 6. This CDR3 comprises 15 residues. Germline assignment: CDR1 LNHDA and CDR2 SQIVND (reference sequence). The CDR3 DNA reads as TGTGCCAGTAGTACTACGGGACAGGGAAACAATGAGCAGTTCTTC. Encoded protein: CASSTTGQGNNEQFF.

This chain connects TRBV4-1 to TRBJ1-4; D uncertain. Trimming left V 2 bases short and J 7 bases short, with 17 bases between. The CDR3 sequence is 16 residues long. The V gene's germline CDR1 is MGHRA and CDR2 YSYEKL. The chain's CDR3 is CASSQLGRRESEKLFF. Here the CDR3 DNA reads TGCGCCAGCAGCCAACTTGGGCGGAGGGAGAGTGAAAAACTGTTTTTT.

The chain recombines TRBV19 with TRBJ1-2; 7 bases match TRBD1. Trimming took 7 bases from V and 5 from J; bases not matched to a gene: 10. In germline, CDR1 is LNHDA, CDR2 SQIVND (reference sequence). This CDR3 comprises 14 residues. The CDR3 sequence: CASKIRDSLYGYTF. The CDR3 nucleotides are TGTGCCAGTAAAATCCGGGACAGTTTATATGGCTACACCTTC.

Note on this clone: Germline is not matched at one junction end, which may reflect a read error. The chain uses TRBV28 and TRBJ1-1; maybe TRBD1 (5 bases). The CDR3 totals 14 residues. Germline V gene lookup returns CDR1 MDHEN and CDR2 SYDVKM. This chain's CDR3 is CASSLYLPDTEAFF. In DNA form, the CDR3 reads TGTGCCAGCAGTTTATACCTTCCGGACACAGAAGCTTTCTTT.

The V and J genes are TRBV9 and TRBJ1-3; weak D call: TRBD1 (5 bases). Trimming shortened V by 4 bases and J by 4 bases, and 12 bases separated the two germline ends. The CDR3 loop spans 14 amino acids. Germline V gene lookup returns CDR1 SGDLS and CDR2 YYNGEE. CDR3 nucleotides: TGTGCCAGCAGCCTGGGGGAGGGAGGAAACACCATATATTTT. Translated, it gives CASSLGEGGNTIYF.

The genes are TRBV6-5 and TRBJ1-2; weak D call: TRBD1 (6 bases). V shed 6 bases and J shed 3 bases, with 11 bases lying between them. This CDR3 region has 13 residues. Germline V gene sequence: CDR1 MNHEY, CDR2 SVGAGI. CDR3 in DNA: TGTGCCAGCAGCCCACAGGGTGACTATGGCTACACCTTC. Translating it yields CASSPQGDYGYTF.

V is TRBV7-9 and J is TRBJ2-7, with no clear D. The CDR3 spans 14 residues. Germline CDR1 and CDR2: SEHNR and FQNEAQ (reference sequence). Trimming removed 6 bases at V and 2 bases at J, with 14 bases between. The DNA for the CDR3 is TGTGCCAGCAGTCCTGACACCGCTGCCTACGAGCAGTACTTC. It encodes CASSPDTAAYEQYF.

The chain carries TRBV7-9 and TRBJ2-5; a possible D gene is TRBD2 (5 bases). CDR1 is SEHNR, CDR2 FQNEAQ, per germline (reference sequence). This CDR3 is 13 amino acids long. V gave up 3 bases and J gave up 5 bases, with 10 bases separating them. The CDR3, as DNA: TGTGCCAGCAGCTTGGGAGATCGCGAGACCCAGTACTTC. This sequence encodes CASSLGDRETQYF.

The CDR3: CASSEFQASPGELFF. The CDR3 DNA sequence: TGTGCCAGCAGTGAATTCCAAGCTAGTCCCGGGGAGCTGTTTTTT. This chain uses TRBV6-1 with TRBJ2-2; D is unresolved. Germline V gene lookup returns CDR1 MNHNS and CDR2 SASEGT. This CDR3 has 15 amino acids. Trimming took off 2 bases at V and 6 bases at J, with 13 bases between the two ends.

CDR3: CASSLEAGLGTEAFF. The CDR3 nucleotides are TGTGCCAGCAGCTTAGAAGCAGGGTTAGGCACTGAAGCTTTCTTT. The chain joins TRBV7-6 to TRBJ1-1; D is possibly TRBD1 (5 bases). Germline CDR1 is SGHVS and CDR2 is FNYEAQ. With 1 base removed from V and 4 bases from J, the gap between germline ends came to 13 bases. The CDR3 is 15 residues long.

This chain uses TRBV9 with TRBJ1-1, with a tentative D call TRBD1 (6 bases). This CDR3 region has 16 residues. Germline values: CDR1 SGDLS, CDR2 YYNGEE. V shed 4 bases and J shed 1 base, with 17 bases lying between them. This CDR3 reads CASSSNRQAGNTEAFF. The CDR3 region has the DNA TGTGCCAGCAGCTCGAATCGACAGGCGGGGAACACTGAAGCTTTCTTT.

The chain joins TRBV20-1 to TRBJ2-7, with D maybe TRBD2 (6 bases). Trimming cost V 3 bases and J 2 bases, with 38 bases left between them. Germline V gene lookup returns CDR1 DFQATT and CDR2 SNEGSKA (reference sequence). The CDR3 covers 22 residues. The CDR3 is CSASFGRGSPWGGAARTYEQYF. CDR3 bases: TGCAGTGCTAGTTTCGGTCGGGGCTCACCCTGGGGCGGGGCAGCCCGCACCTACGAGCAGTACTTC.

V gene TRBV11-3 combines with J gene TRBJ2-5, with TRBD1 as a possible D gene (6 bases). The CDR3 sequence is 17 residues long. Germline lookup yields CDR1 SGHNT and CDR2 YENEEA. Trimming took off 8 bases at V and 4 bases at J, with 26 bases between the two ends. CDR3 region: CASEDGRGWVSGETQYF. CDR3 bases: TGTGCCAGCGAAGATGGCAGGGGATGGGTTTCGGGAGAGACCCAGTACTTC.

The chain employs TRBV9 and TRBJ2-3, with 8 bases aligning to TRBD2. The CDR3 is made up of 16 amino acids. V gave up 3 bases and J gave up 7 bases; unmatched junction bases: 13. Germline V CDR1 and CDR2: SGDLS, YYNGEE. This CDR3 reads CASSARREAGQHTQYF. DNA for the CDR3: TGTGCCAGCAGCGCGAGGCGGGAGGCCGGGCAACATACGCAGTATTTT.

V usage is TRBV12-3 or TRBV12-4 and J usage is TRBJ1-2; TRBD1 matches 7 bases. The CDR3 has 13 residues. V shed 1 base and J 4 bases; nucleotides not matched to a gene: 0. Here the CDR3 reads CASSLGQGYGYTF. CDR3 in DNA: TGTGCCAGCAGTTTAGGACAGGGCTATGGCTACACCTTC.

This clone has at least ten counts. The V call is TRBV15, the J call TRBJ1-5; D not resolved. The germline CDR1 and CDR2 sequences are LNHNV and YYDKDF (reference sequence). Trimming cost V 3 bases and J 6 bases, with 12 bases left between them. This CDR3 contains 14 residues. CDR3 DNA sequence: TGTGCCACCAGCAGTGCATCCTACCCTCAGCCCCAGCATTTT. Residues: CATSSASYPQPQHF.